Sequencing of this T cell receptor (beta chain) was carried out in a study of cytomegalovirus exposure and HLA in healthy donors. The study, taken as a whole, reports: Some segments of the V type, notably TRBV6-2 and TRBV6-3, were excluded as indistinguishable. TCR beta chains numbering more than 150 were designated cytomegalovirus-associated. Reported performance of the classifier showed diagnosis of cytomegalovirus status with high specificity and sensitivity.

The PCR contained 60 Vbeta and 13 Jbeta primers. This table comes from immunoSEQ multiplex PCR, and its TCRdb copy is limited to in-frame clones, with some not included. The data hold around 200,000 clones, with approximately 82% observed a single time. This clone has a single count. What it recognizes is unknown. The CDR3 runs to 15 residues. Germline V gene sequence: CDR1 SGHNT, CDR2 YYREEE (reference sequence). Deletions cut 3 bases from V and 5 bases from J, with 14 bases between. The gene calls are TRBV5-4 and TRBJ1-4; perhaps TRBD1 as D (5 bases). This receptor was obtained from a woman in her 40s in good health and CMV-seronegative. Sequencing was done on a sample of PBMCs. This CDR3 is CASSSGGGANEKLFF. CDR3 DNA: TGTGCCAGCAGCTCCGGAGGAGGGGCGAATGAAAAACTGTTTTTT.